This entry lists 15 T cell receptor beta chains sequenced from one sample in a study of human T cells and chemical hapten exposure. Whole blood, unfractionated, served as the material for total RNA extraction. MiXCR was run by TCRdb on the 5' RACE reads, yielding one entry per CDR3 protein. Among 110,000 or so distinct CDR3 sequences, roughly a fifth were seen once, and the ten largest hold around 2.7%. The receptors come from a human donor in good health.

The chain is built from TRBV6-2 or TRBV6-3 and TRBJ1-1; D unclear. This CDR3 region has 11 residues. Trimming took off 6 bases at V and 5 bases at J, with 7 bases between the two ends. Germline assignment: CDR1 MNHEY and CDR2 SVGEGT. The CDR3 reads CASSHGTEAFF. The CDR3 DNA reads TGTGCCAGCAGCCACGGAACTGAAGCTTTCTTT.

This clonotype has just a few counts. CDR3 DNA: TGTGCCACTAGACAAGGGGAGCCCAAAAACATTCAGTACTTC. The encoded protein is CATRQGEPKNIQYF. J is TRBJ2-4 and V is TRBV15; D is tentatively TRBD1 or TRBD2 (5 bases each). CDR3 length equals 14 residues. V was clipped by 9 bases and J by 2 bases, with 14 bases between them. From germline, CDR1 is LNHNV and CDR2 YYDKDF (reference sequence).

The CDR3 protein is CASEVRADSNQPQHF. DNA of the CDR3: TGTGCCAGCGAGGTCAGGGCGGATAGCAATCAGCCCCAGCATTTT. The V call is TRBV27, the J call TRBJ1-5, with D maybe TRBD1 (5 bases). Germline V gene sequence: CDR1 MNHEY, CDR2 SMNVEV (reference sequence). Trimming took 8 bases from V and 0 from J, leaving 14 bases between them. This CDR3 region has 15 residues.

This chain links TRBV10-3 with TRBJ1-1, with TRBD1 identical over 7 bases. Trimming took 0 bases from V and 1 from J; bases not matched to a gene: 8. The CDR3 has 17 residues. Germline V gene data show CDR1 as ENHRY and CDR2 as SYGVKD. This chain's CDR3 is CAISESMFEGANTEAFF. The CDR3 DNA reads as TGTGCCATCAGTGAGTCGATGTTTGAGGGGGCGAACACTGAAGCTTTCTTT.

The table lists this clonotype with a few counts. This chain uses TRBV2 with TRBJ2-1; D assignment may be TRBD1 or TRBD2 (5 bases each). Germline V gives CDR1 SNHLY, CDR2 FYNNEI. CDR3 size: 14 residues. V lost 2 bases and J 12 bases, leaving 17 bases between the germline ends. The CDR3 spells CASSEPATGHMQFF. The CDR3 region has the DNA TGTGCCAGCAGTGAACCCGCTACGGGGCATATGCAGTTCTTC.

A few counts support this clonotype. CDR3 loop: CASSQDNIRNTGELFF. The CDR3 region has the DNA TGCGCCAGCAGCCAAGATAACATCCGGAACACCGGGGAGCTGTTTTTT. The V gene is TRBV4-1, the J gene TRBJ2-2, with D unresolved. Trimming pared 0 bases from V and 1 base from J, leaving 9 bases between. From germline, CDR1 is MGHRA and CDR2 YSYEKL. The CDR3 spans 16 residues.

In its sample, this clonotype was seen a few times. CDR3 amino acids: CASSGQTGRTDTQYF. Here the CDR3 DNA reads TGTGCCAGCAGTGGACAGACAGGCCGCACAGATACGCAGTATTTT. The V and J genes are TRBV12-3 or TRBV12-4 and TRBJ2-3; the D gene is possibly TRBD1 (6 bases). V was pared by 5 bases and J by 1 base, with 13 bases between. The CDR3 is 15 residues long.

This clonotype has only a few counts. The chain has TRBV20-1 and TRBJ2-1; weak D call: TRBD1 (5 bases). Trimming removed 0 bases at V and 9 bases at J, with 18 bases between. CDR1 is DFQATT and CDR2 is SNEGSKA in the germline V gene (reference sequence). The CDR3 contains 15 residues. CDR3 loop: CSARDLGQLVFEQFF. The DNA of the CDR3 is TGCAGTGCTAGAGATCTGGGGCAGCTAGTCTTTGAGCAGTTCTTC.

In this sample, this clonotype turned up many times. V gene TRBV27 combines with J gene TRBJ2-3; the match to TRBD2 covers 11 bases. Looked up from germline, CDR1 is MNHEY and CDR2 is SMNVEV (reference sequence). The CDR3 spans 18 residues. V lost 6 bases, J lost 2 bases, and 13 bases stayed unmatched. CDR3 protein: CASRRSVLAGGSTDTQYF. CDR3 coding DNA: TGTGCCAGCAGGCGAAGCGTTCTAGCGGGAGGTTCCACAGATACGCAGTATTTT.

This chain connects TRBV7-9 to TRBJ1-4; weak D call: TRBD1 (6 bases). This CDR3 is 15 amino acids long. CDR1 is SEHNR, CDR2 FQNEAQ, per germline (reference sequence). V lost 1 base and J lost 0, with 6 bases in between. The CDR3 protein is CASSLGTATNEKLFF. The CDR3, as DNA: TGTGCCAGCAGCTTAGGGACAGCAACTAATGAAAAACTGTTTTTT.

The sample holds a few counts of this clonotype. The chain joins TRBV7-2 to TRBJ2-1; D is uncertain. The germline V gene encodes CDR1 SGHTA and CDR2 FQGNSA. V was shortened by 5 bases and J by 4 bases, with 21 bases between the two germline ends. The CDR3 spans 17 residues. The CDR3 coding sequence is TGTGCCAGCAGCACGGCCGTTATGCGGCACCTATACAATGAGCAGTTCTTC. It is translated as CASSTAVMRHLYNEQFF.

The chain has TRBV11-2 and TRBJ1-6; D uncertain. V was pared by 3 bases and J by 7 bases, with 1 base between. This CDR3 spans 11 amino acids. Germline loops: CDR1 SGHAT, CDR2 FQNNGV. Here the CDR3 reads CASSLNSPLHF. CDR3 in DNA: TGTGCCAGCAGCTTGAATTCACCCCTCCACTTT.

This chain links TRBV25-1 with TRBJ2-5, with no clear D. The length of the CDR3 is 16 residues. Trimming pared 0 bases from V and 5 bases from J, leaving 16 bases between. Germline loops: CDR1 MGHDK, CDR2 SYGVNS. Here the CDR3 reads CASSEYVGSNGETQYF. CDR3 DNA: TGTGCCAGCAGTGAATATGTTGGGTCGAATGGCGAGACCCAGTACTTC.

J is TRBJ1-4 and V is TRBV13, with 8 bases matching TRBD1. This CDR3 has 15 amino acids. Trimming cost V 0 bases and J 6 bases; bases outside gene matches: 3. Germline assignment: CDR1 PRHDT and CDR2 FYEKMQ (reference sequence). The CDR3 spells CASSLGQDRDEKLFF. Here the CDR3 DNA reads TGTGCCAGCAGCTTAGGACAGGACAGGGATGAAAAACTGTTTTTT.

The CDR3 loop is CASSLRQGVYGYTF. For the CDR3, the DNA is TGTGCCAGCAGTTTACGACAGGGGGTCTATGGCTACACCTTC. The chain couples TRBV12-3 or TRBV12-4 to TRBJ1-2; TRBD1 matches at 9 bases. CDR3 length: 14 residues. V lost 2 bases to trimming and J lost 4 bases; unmatched junction nucleotides: 2.